Given below is one T cell receptor (beta chain) in context. As processed by the authors: Estimation of nucleated cell counts relied on the amplification of reference gene primers. Sequencing used immunoSEQ multiplex PCR; TCRdb keeps in-frame clones, though not all of them. V and J calls plus clone size are reproduced from that table; the DNA served to infer D and trimming. Of about 190,000 clones in the sample, about four fifths are singletons; the top ten hold around 2.9%. The data originate from a study of blood T cell repertoires in COVID-19. As for the study in general: The United States, Italy and Spain provided the acute and convalescent COVID-19 samples.

The CDR3 loop spans 15 amino acids. Trimming at V came to 4 bases and at J to 7 bases, leaving 8 bases not matched to a gene. Germline CDR1 is SGHKS and CDR2 is YYEKEE (reference sequence). Individuals aged roughly 18 to 95 years were recruited from fewer than 30 US areas. The chain joins TRBV5-5 to TRBJ2-6, with 7 bases that match TRBD1. The TCR sequence derives from a woman aged 25 to 39 who had been exposed to COVID-19. The material sequenced was PBMCs or T cells enriched from blood (not recorded which). CDR3 DNA sequence: TGTGCCAGCAGCCCCGCCCGGACAGGAGCCAACGTCCTGACTTTC. Its protein product is CASSPARTGANVLTF.